The following is a T cell receptor beta chain sequence with its context. This record belongs to a study of blood T cell repertoires in COVID-19. Study overall: There were acute and convalescent COVID-19 samples, and they came from the United States, Italy and Spain. Sources were T cells, B-cell-depleted T cells, or PBMCs; the material itself was cDNA or gDNA.

In the original processing: Amplification of reference gene primers was used by the study to estimate nucleated cell counts. The protocol was immunoSEQ multiplex PCR, while the TCRdb copy is restricted to in-frame clones and leaves out a portion. V, J and clone size are taken as reported in that table, and D and trimming were inferred from the DNA itself. The sample yields a few hundred thousand clones, about 80% seen once. The CDR3 covers 17 residues. Per germline, CDR1 SGDLS and CDR2 YYNGEE. Deletions cut 1 base from V and 4 bases from J, with 15 bases between. The chain joins TRBV9 to TRBJ2-6; no reliable D call. Sequencing was performed on peripheral blood. This receptor was obtained from a woman aged 25-40 years who had recovered from COVID-19. CDR3 region: CASSVPNHSTGANVLTF. CDR3 DNA sequence: TGTGCCAGCAGCGTACCTAATCACAGTACCGGGGCCAACGTCCTGACTTTC.